The clone carrying this T cell receptor beta chain was seen a few times. A single record per CDR3 protein comes from TCRdb applying MiXCR to the RT-PCR reads. The sample shows about 960,000 distinct CDR3 sequences, over 15% of them seen only once. The germline V gene encodes CDR1 SGHDN and CDR2 FVKESK. V dropped 0 bases and J dropped 3; count of bases not matched to a gene: 10. The CDR3 is made up of 17 amino acids. The data stem from a study of patients and donors after allogeneic stem cell transplantation. The receptor's source is a human donor who was either an allogeneic HSCT recipient or a stem cell or donor lymphocyte infusion donor (not recorded which). It is not recorded whose cells these are; they may come from a transplant donor. Sequencing input: blood, either unsorted or a sorted T cell fraction (not recorded which). The chain links TRBV14 to TRBJ2-7; 8 bases line up with TRBD1. CDR3 protein: CASSQDFKTGGFYEQYF. Here the CDR3 DNA reads TGTGCCAGCAGCCAAGATTTTAAAACAGGGGGATTCTACGAGCAGTACTTC.